This is a list of T cell receptor beta chains from one sample in a study of control samples from healthy donors and cancer patients. Profiled with immunoSEQ multiplex PCR; TCRdb holds only in-frame clones, not every one. The sample yields 150,000 or so clones, just over 85% seen once. Sequencing was carried out using blood. Receptor source: a woman aged 30 to 39 in good health. Both conserved end residues are part of each CDR3. Fields, in order: D gene, CDR3 length, V gene, J gene, clone size, CDR3 protein, CDR3 DNA. A D gene is named only where the DNA matches it firmly. Size is omitted from some rows. Given values are once, few, many or a class for expanded clones.

.,15,TRBV2,TRBJ2-2,.,CASSDRARGLTELFF,TGTGCCAGCAGTGACCGGGCCCGGGGATTGACGGAGCTGTTTTTT
TRBD2,17,TRBV14,TRBJ2-5,few,CASSPPGTSGGAETQYF,TGTGCCAGCAGCCCCCCTGGGACTAGCGGGGGGGCGGAGACCCAGTACTTC
.,14,TRBV7-6,TRBJ2-3,.,CASSLTSITDTQYF,TGTGCCAGCAGCTTAACCTCGATCACAGATACGCAGTATTTT
.,13,TRBV12-3/TRBV12-4,TRBJ1-1,.,CASRALGNTEAFF,TGTGCCAGCAGGGCCCTAGGGAACACTGAAGCTTTCTTT
.,14,TRBV30,TRBJ1-1,once,CAWSVSRVRTEAFF,TGTGCCTGGAGTGTATCGAGGGTAAGGACTGAAGCTTTCTTT
TRBD1,13,TRBV5-1,TRBJ2-2,.,CASSRTGPGELFF,TGCGCCAGCAGCCGGACAGGGCCCGGGGAGCTGTTTTTT
.,15,TRBV2,TRBJ2-3,.,CATSSGDTYTDTQYF,TGTGCCACCTCGAGTGGGGACACCTACACAGATACGCAGTATTTT
.,16,TRBV5-1,TRBJ1-4,.,CASSLSDGATNEKLFF,TGCGCCAGCAGCTTGTCGGACGGTGCAACTAATGAAAAACTGTTTTTT
.,14,TRBV10-3,TRBJ1-2,.,CAISVWTDSYGYTF,TGTGCCATCAGTGTGTGGACAGACTCTTATGGCTACACCTTC
TRBD1,15,TRBV11-2,TRBJ2-7,.,CASSPSDRPSLEQYF,TGTGCCAGCAGCCCATCGGACAGGCCCTCGTTGGAGCAGTACTTC
.,16,TRBV11-1,TRBJ2-2,.,CASSSRTPAGTGELFF,TGTGCCAGCAGCTCAAGGACCCCGGCAGGCACCGGGGAGCTGTTTTTT
.,11,TRBV29-1,TRBJ1-1,.,CSVVRGPEAFF,TGCAGCGTGGTGAGGGGCCCTGAAGCTTTCTTT
TRBD1,12,TRBV7-9,TRBJ2-7,.,CASSRGLNEQYF,TGTGCCAGCAGCAGGGGGCTAAACGAGCAGTACTTC
.,14,TRBV6-6,TRBJ2-5,.,CASSYSAGWETQYF,TGTGCCAGCAGTTACTCGGCGGGGTGGGAGACCCAGTACTTC
.,16,TRBV19,TRBJ2-5,.,CASSYRAGGGQETQYF,TGTGCCAGTAGTTATCGGGCAGGAGGGGGACAAGAGACCCAGTACTTC
TRBD1,15,TRBV28,TRBJ1-5,few,CASSSLTGGGEPQHF,TGTGCCAGCAGTTCCCTGACAGGGGGCGGGGAGCCCCAGCATTTT
.,16,TRBV25-1,TRBJ2-6,.,CASSEFSFSGANVLTF,TGTGCCAGCAGTGAATTCTCGTTCTCTGGGGCCAACGTCCTGACTTTC
.,15,TRBV6-1,TRBJ2-5,.,CASSDPGLGQETQYF,TGTGCCAGCAGTGACCCGGGACTTGGACAAGAGACCCAGTACTTC
.,16,TRBV19,TRBJ1-2,.,CASSTRTAPNHYGYTF,TGTGCCAGTAGTACCCGGACAGCTCCAAACCACTATGGCTACACCTTC
TRBD2,15,TRBV3-1/TRBV3-2,TRBJ2-1,.,CASSAGVLSYNEQFF,TGTGCCAGCAGCGCGGGGGTCCTCTCCTACAATGAGCAGTTCTTC
TRBD1,15,TRBV7-2,TRBJ2-2,.,CASRRQGFNTGELFF,TGTGCCAGCAGGCGACAGGGATTCAACACCGGGGAGCTGTTTTTT
.,16,TRBV3-1/TRBV3-2,TRBJ2-3,.,CASSQDDPRAGDTQYF,TGTGCCAGCAGCCAAGATGATCCCCGGGCTGGGGATACGCAGTATTTT